The TCR beta chain described here comes from a study of human T cells and chemical hapten exposure. Indicated time point: healthy volunteer bleed at 6 weeks. Total RNA came from unfractionated whole blood. Comment on this clonotype: Antigen specificity is unknown.

With 5 bases removed from V and 0 bases from J, the gap between germline ends came to 14 bases. The CDR3 is made up of 14 amino acids. Germline V lookup: CDR1 SQVTM, CDR2 ANQGSEA. Points from the study as a whole: After DPC sensitization, TCRs above 1 in 1000 frequency showed no change.

In the source study's methods: Per-sample TCR counts ranged from about 23,224 to 750,000, median about 98,000. TCRdb reprocessed the RACE reads via MiXCR and lists one record per CDR3 protein. The V and J calls follow TCRdb's processing rather than the paper's. The table has approximately 84,000 distinct CDR3 sequences, around 8.7% seen once. Sequencing was done on a sample of whole blood. The chain is built from TRBV29-1 and TRBJ2-7; D uncertain. The TCR was taken from a male donor in good health. Some clones in this sample may be carry-over from other donors' samples. DNA of the CDR3: TGCAGCGTTCGATCTAGTCGTCTCTCCTACGAGCAGTACTTC. Encoded protein: CSVRSSRLSYEQYF.